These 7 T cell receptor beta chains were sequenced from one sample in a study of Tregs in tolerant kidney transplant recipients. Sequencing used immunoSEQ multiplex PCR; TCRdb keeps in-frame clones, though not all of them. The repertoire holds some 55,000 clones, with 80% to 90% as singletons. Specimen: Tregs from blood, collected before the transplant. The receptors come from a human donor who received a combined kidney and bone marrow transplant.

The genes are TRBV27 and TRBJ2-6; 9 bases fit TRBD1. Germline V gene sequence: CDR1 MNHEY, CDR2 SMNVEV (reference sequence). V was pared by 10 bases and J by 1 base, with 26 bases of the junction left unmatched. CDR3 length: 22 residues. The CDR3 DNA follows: TGTGCCATCACTAGGACCAACAAGGGAAAACAGGGGGCGATGTCTGGGGCCAACGTCCTGACTTTC. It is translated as CAITRTNKGKQGAMSGANVLTF.

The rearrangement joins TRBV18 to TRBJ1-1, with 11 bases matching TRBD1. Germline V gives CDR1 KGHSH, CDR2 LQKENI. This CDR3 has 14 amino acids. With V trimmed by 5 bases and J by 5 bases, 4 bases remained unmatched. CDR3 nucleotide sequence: TGTGCCAGCTCATCGGGACAGGGGGAAACTGAAGCTTTCTTT. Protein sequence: CASSSGQGETEAFF.

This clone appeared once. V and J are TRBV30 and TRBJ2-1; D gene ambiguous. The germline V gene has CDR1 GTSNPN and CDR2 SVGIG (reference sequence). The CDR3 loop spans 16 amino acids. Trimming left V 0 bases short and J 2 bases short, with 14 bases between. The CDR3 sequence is CAWSVPRKITYNEQFF. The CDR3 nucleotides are TGTGCCTGGAGTGTACCACGGAAGATAACCTACAATGAGCAGTTCTTC.

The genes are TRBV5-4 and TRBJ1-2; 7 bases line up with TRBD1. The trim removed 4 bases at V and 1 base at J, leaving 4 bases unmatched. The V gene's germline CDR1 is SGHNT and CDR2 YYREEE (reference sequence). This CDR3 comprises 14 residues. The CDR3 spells CASSARGLNYGYTF. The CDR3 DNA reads TGTGCCAGCAGCGCTAGGGGGCTTAACTATGGCTACACCTTC.

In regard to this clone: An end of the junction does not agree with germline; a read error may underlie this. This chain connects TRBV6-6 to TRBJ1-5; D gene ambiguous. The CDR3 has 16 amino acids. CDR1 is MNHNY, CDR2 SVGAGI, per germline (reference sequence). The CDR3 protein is CASSYSSAVLNRPQHF. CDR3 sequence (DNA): TGTGCCAGCAGTTACTCGTCCGCAGTTCTCAATCGGCCCCAGCATTTT.

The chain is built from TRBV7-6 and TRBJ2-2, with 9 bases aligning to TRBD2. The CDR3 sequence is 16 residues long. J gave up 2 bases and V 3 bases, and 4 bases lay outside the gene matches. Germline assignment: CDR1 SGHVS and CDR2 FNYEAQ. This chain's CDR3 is CASSFTSGLNTGELFF. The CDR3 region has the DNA TGTGCCAGCAGCTTTACTAGCGGGCTTAACACCGGGGAGCTGTTTTTT.

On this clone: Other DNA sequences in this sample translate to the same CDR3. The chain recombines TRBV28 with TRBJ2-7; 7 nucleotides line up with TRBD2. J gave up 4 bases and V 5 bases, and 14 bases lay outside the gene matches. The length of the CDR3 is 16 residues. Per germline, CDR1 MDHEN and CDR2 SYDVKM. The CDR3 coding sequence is TGTGCCAGCAGTCGCGCGGGACTATCGAGCATTTACGAGCAGTACTTC. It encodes CASSRAGLSSIYEQYF.